Given below is one TCR beta chain in context. Its antigen is not known. Samples came from axillary lymph nodes draining the breast cancer. This sample stems from a study of breast tumors, draining lymph nodes, adjacent tissues. V gave up 4 bases and J gave up 5 bases; unmatched junction bases: 5. This CDR3 spans 13 amino acids. The germline CDR1 and CDR2 sequences are SGHVS and FNYEAQ. Study-level results: Tumor TCR diversity was below lymph nodes but above nontumor tissue. The data were judged consistent with most tumor T cells coming from lymph node and expanding in tumor. Tumor and nontumor repertoires were significantly more similar in luminal-like than in basal-like breast cancer.

Each CDR3 protein is one row after TCRdb ran MiXCR on the multiplex PCR reads. The sample holds about 300,000 distinct CDR3 sequences; 30% are singletons and the top ten take 0.85% to 1.3%. Source material: axillary lymph node tissue. This TCR was sampled from a female donor with breast cancer. Some clones in this sample may be carry-over from other donors' samples. The chain recombines TRBV7-6 with TRBJ2-7; 7 nucleotides match TRBD2. The chain's CDR3 is CASSSWEGNEQYF. DNA of the CDR3: TGTGCCAGCAGCTCTTGGGAGGGAAACGAGCAGTACTTC.